The 11 T cell receptor beta chains given below trace back to one sample, sequenced in a study of T cell repertoires in cytomegalovirus infection. TCRdb independently ran MiXCR on the reads; one entry per CDR3 protein. The sample includes under 600,000 distinct CDR3 sequences, 16% of them seen just once. The sample taken for sequencing was CD8+ T cells from PBMCs. The origin of the receptors is a human donor in good health (CMV status not recorded). Some clones in this sample may be carry-over from other donors' samples.

In this sample, this clonotype turned up many times. CDR3 protein: CASSLVVGTSGLDEQFF. CDR3 coding DNA: TGTGCCAGCAGCTTAGTGGTTGGGACTAGCGGGTTGGATGAGCAGTTCTTC. The V and J genes are TRBV7-8 and TRBJ2-1; 12 bases line up with TRBD2. V was clipped by 1 base and J by 8 bases; unmatched bases: 9. Germline V gives CDR1 SGHVS, CDR2 FQNEAQ. The CDR3 totals 17 residues. Full variable domain (rest looked up from reference TRBV7-8 and TRBJ2-1): GAGVSQSPRYKVAKRGQDVALRCDPISGHVSLFWYQQALGQGPEFLTYFQNEAQLDKSGLPSDRFFAERPEGSVSTLKIQRTQQEDSAVYLCASSLVVGTSGLDEQFFGPGTRLTVL.

The CDR3 DNA follows: TGTGCCAGCAGTGAAGGTCGGATAGCGGGGTACCAGGATGAGCAGTTCTTC. The encoded protein is CASSEGRIAGYQDEQFF. V and J are TRBV2 and TRBJ2-1; 8 bases fit TRBD2. The germline V gene has CDR1 SNHLY and CDR2 FYNNEI. This CDR3 spans 17 amino acids. Trimming removed 1 base from V and 8 bases from J; junction bases left unmatched: 13.

This clonotype was seen repeatedly, ten times or more. V usage is TRBV7-2 and J usage is TRBJ1-5; 10 bases align to TRBD1. The CDR3 covers 15 residues. Germline values: CDR1 SGHTA, CDR2 FQGNSA. After removal of 6 bases from V and 9 bases from J, the junction contained 11 bases not matched to a gene. The CDR3 is CASSSGTGAVRPQHF. The CDR3 nucleotides read TGTGCCAGCAGTTCCGGGACAGGGGCGGTCCGGCCCCAGCATTTT. Filled out from reference TRBV7-2 and TRBJ1-5, the complete variable domain reads GAGVSQSPSNKVTEKGKDVELRCDPISGHTALYWYRQSLGQGLEFLIYFQGNSAPDKSGLPSDRFSAERTGGSVSTLTIQRTQQEDSAVYLCASSSGTGAVRPQHFGDGTRLSIL.

This chain links TRBV20-1 with TRBJ2-1; 11 nucleotides align to TRBD2. Losses at the gene ends were 3 bases for V and 2 bases for J; bases not matched to a gene: 3. CDR3 size: 15 residues. Germline loops: CDR1 DFQATT, CDR2 SNEGSKA (reference sequence). The CDR3 DNA follows: TGCAGTGCTAGTGGGACTAGCGGTCCCTACAATGAGCAGTTCTTC. Protein: CSASGTSGPYNEQFF.

In its sample, this clonotype was seen many times. This chain uses TRBV4-1 with TRBJ2-7; D tentatively reads TRBD1 or TRBD2 (5 bases each). The germline V gene encodes CDR1 MGHRA and CDR2 YSYEKL. Trimming took 0 bases from V and 3 from J, leaving 12 bases between them. CDR3 size: 15 residues. The CDR3 loop reads CASSQEVGRSYEQYF. The CDR3 DNA follows: TGCGCCAGCAGCCAAGAAGTGGGACGGAGCTACGAGCAGTACTTC.

This rearrangement joins TRBV28 to TRBJ2-3; 9 positions agree with TRBD2. Germline assignment: CDR1 MDHEN and CDR2 SYDVKM. The CDR3 runs to 14 residues. Germline trimming cut 3 bases from V and 5 bases from J; bases unmatched to any gene: 3. The CDR3 DNA reads as TGTGCCAGCAGTTTTAGCGGGAGATTAGATACGCAGTATTTT. The encoded protein is CASSFSGRLDTQYF.

Concerning this clonotype: Being one base from a much bigger clone, this may be a read error. The CDR3 does not end in the conserved phenylalanine or tryptophan, so this is likely a read error. The chain has TRBV4-1 and TRBJ2-7; 8 positions match TRBD2. The ends lost 5 bases at V and 7 bases at J; junction bases unmatched: 19. This CDR3 is built from 17 residues. Germline V gene lookup returns CDR1 MGHRA and CDR2 YSYEKL. The CDR3 loop reads CASSSRLQAGVTEEQYL. Here the CDR3 DNA reads TGCGCCAGCAGCTCACGACTGCAAGCGGGGGTTACCGAGGAGCAGTACTTA.

J is TRBJ2-7 and V is TRBV5-4, with 9 bases aligning to TRBD2. CDR1 is SGHNT, CDR2 YYREEE, per germline (reference sequence). The CDR3 length is 15 residues. Trimming at V came to 2 bases and at J to 2 bases, leaving 5 bases not matched to a gene. The CDR3 here is CASSLKSGRTYEQYF. The CDR3 DNA follows: TGTGCCAGCAGCTTAAAAAGCGGGAGGACCTACGAGCAGTACTTC.

This clonotype was seen at least ten times. The J gene is TRBJ2-7, the V gene TRBV6-6, with D hard to call. Trimming took 4 bases from V and 5 from J, leaving 12 bases between them. The CDR3 runs 13 residues. Germline lookup yields CDR1 MNHNY and CDR2 SVGAGI (reference sequence). CDR3: CASSSPRKHEQYF. CDR3 nucleotides: TGTGCCAGCAGTTCCCCCAGAAAGCACGAGCAGTACTTC.

V and J are TRBV18 and TRBJ2-3; 12 nucleotides agree with TRBD2. The V gene end was trimmed by 2 bases and the J gene end by 1 base; junction bases not matched to a gene: 4. The CDR3 has 17 residues. Looked up from germline, CDR1 is KGHSH and CDR2 is LQKENI. The CDR3 region has the DNA TGTGCCAGCTCACCATGGAGGACTAGCGGGGGCACAGATACGCAGTATTTT. Residues: CASSPWRTSGGTDTQYF. Together with reference TRBV18 and TRBJ2-3, the CDR3 gives the full variable domain: NAGVMQNPRHLVRRRGQEARLRCSPMKGHSHVYWYRQLPEEGLKFMVYLQKENIIDESGMPKERFSAEFPKEGPSILRIQQVVRGDSAAYFCASSPWRTSGGTDTQYFGPGTRLTVL.

This chain joins TRBV7-6 and TRBJ1-1; 7 bases line up with TRBD1. The germline V gene has CDR1 SGHVS and CDR2 FNYEAQ. After removal of 3 bases from V and 0 bases from J, the junction contained 13 bases not matched to a gene. The CDR3 is 18 amino acids. The CDR3 spells CASSFARTGVQMNTEAFF. The CDR3 coding sequence is TGTGCCAGCAGCTTCGCGAGAACAGGGGTCCAAATGAACACTGAAGCTTTCTTT.